A selection of T cell receptor beta chains follows, all from one sample in a study of blood T cells in healthy people across ages. TCRdb re-derived calls from the 5' RACE reads in MiXCR, one entry per CDR3 protein. The table includes 1.5 million to 1.8 million distinct CDR3 sequences, roughly 43% detected once. The specimen sequenced was blood. These receptors all stem from a woman aged 18-29 years in good health. Both conserved end residues are trimmed from each CDR3. Some rows mark clone size as missing; the rest say once, few, many or name a class of expanded clone.

clone_size,v_call,j_call,cdr3_aa
-,TRBV20-1,TRBJ1-2,SARAQGAWGYT
-,TRBV29-1,TRBJ1-3,STWDRVGNTIY
few,TRBV7-2,TRBJ2-5,ASSTQFGTTVQETQY
-,TRBV6-6,TRBJ1-1,VSSYSLGGTEAF
-,TRBV14,TRBJ2-3,ASSQGSGRYTQY
-,TRBV18,TRBJ1-1,ASSRDLTGEAF
-,TRBV18,-,ASSPRTQTGEQY
few,TRBV9,TRBJ2-7,ASSVSTGVFYEQY
few,TRBV21-1,TRBJ2-6,ASSTRDRDISGANVLT
few,TRBV4-2,TRBJ2-3,ASSQERADTQY
-,TRBV10-2,TRBJ2-7,ASSESLESNNEQY
-,TRBV7-2,TRBJ2-1,ASSSVRDRGYNEQF
few,TRBV28,TRBJ2-5,ASSLWEVQETQY
-,TRBV5-1,TRBJ2-7,ASSPRQRLYEQY
few,TRBV6-2/TRBV6-3,TRBJ1-2,ASSSRTVNYGYT
-,TRBV20-1,TRBJ2-1,SARTSGRPNNEQF
-,TRBV15,TRBJ2-5,ATSRKGWEQY
many,TRBV7-9,TRBJ2-3,ASRDRSTDTQY
many,TRBV9,TRBJ2-3,ASSVADSPSTDTQY
-,TRBV9,TRBJ2-1,ASSAREFRTSLYNEQF
few,TRBV7-9,TRBJ1-2,ASSLALSSPRDYGYT
few,TRBV29-1,TRBJ2-1,SVWTPIGEQF
few,TRBV6-6,TRBJ2-1,ASRGAGGHSYNEQF
-,TRBV18,TRBJ1-6,ASSPDSSGVGSPLH
-,TRBV20-1,TRBJ2-3,SAANSGIGTDTQY
-,TRBV7-3,TRBJ2-2,ASSPTDRNTGELF
once,TRBV27,TRBJ2-3,ACSFQAADTQY
few,TRBV27,TRBJ1-2,ASSRWVTGGYT
-,TRBV6-5,TRBJ2-3,ASTIGDKQY
-,TRBV6-5,TRBJ2-5,ASSYSSVQETQY
-,TRBV6-2/TRBV6-3,TRBJ1-1,ASSYEVTNTEAF
-,TRBV6-2/TRBV6-3,TRBJ2-3,ASSSREDTQY
-,TRBV2,TRBJ1-4,ASSEEGAQNEKLF
-,TRBV4-3,TRBJ1-3,ASSLGGLPGNTIY
few,TRBV13,TRBJ2-1,ASSSRDLIAGANNEQF
few,TRBV20-1,TRBJ2-1,SASPTYRGAYNEQF
many,TRBV12-3/TRBV12-4,TRBJ1-2,ASSRGQIYGYT
-,TRBV9,TRBJ1-1,ASSVGWGSEAF
-,TRBV5-1,TRBJ1-2,ASSTSGGSNLYGYT
few,TRBV12-3/TRBV12-4,TRBJ1-5,ASSSTLPGRNQPQH
-,TRBV20-1,TRBJ2-2,SAKGLGTGELF
-,TRBV4-2,TRBJ2-3,ASSPETSGREADTQY
few,TRBV7-2,TRBJ2-7,ASSLVAGGVYEQY
-,TRBV14,TRBJ2-7,ASSPVGQGSFHEQY